This T cell receptor beta chain emerged from a study of T-cell memory formation after mild COVID-19. The wider study: Clustering of TCRs was largely donor specific.

Many counts were recorded for this clonotype. TCRdb used MiXCR to reprocess the 5' RACE reads, holding one entry per CDR3 protein. The table records some 300,000 distinct CDR3 sequences, roughly a fifth of them present only once. This CDR3 has 11 residues. Trimming pared 2 bases from V and 7 bases from J, leaving 5 bases between. The germline V gene has CDR1 MNHEY and CDR2 SVGAGI. The chain has TRBV6-5 and TRBJ1-2, with a possible D match to TRBD1 (5 bases). Specimen: PBMCs or a T cell subset sorted from them (not recorded which). The sequence was obtained from a man aged 18 to 29 who had mild COVID-19 (a few samples of this study predate the infection). Cell type and time point are not known. The CDR3 bases are TGTGCCAGCAGTTACGGGGGTGGCTACACCTTC. It specifies CASSYGGGYTF.